The 29 T cell receptor beta chains given below trace back to one sample, sequenced in a study of graft-versus-host responses after intestinal transplantation. Profiling relied on immunoSEQ multiplex PCR, and the TCRdb table lists in-frame clones only, not all of them. The table lists over 65,000 clones, about 91% of them singletons. These TCRs' antigens remain unknown. The sample here was unstimulated CD8+ T cells sorted from spleen or lymph node cells, taken before transplant. The receptors stem from a human donor who was the organ donor for an intestinal transplant.

V is TRBV5-1 and J is TRBJ2-7; D possibly matches TRBD1 or TRBD2 (5 bases each). CDR3 length: 14 amino acids. The germline V gene encodes CDR1 SGHRS and CDR2 YFSETQ. The V gene lost 0 bases and the J gene lost 2 bases, with 9 bases spanning the gap. CDR3 region: CASSLAGPPYEQYF. The DNA for the CDR3 is TGCGCCAGCAGCTTGGCGGGACCGCCCTACGAGCAGTACTTC.

About this clone: Since a much larger clone is just one base distant, this may be a read error. The rearrangement uses TRBV5-4 and TRBJ1-1; D is perhaps TRBD1 (6 bases). The germline V and J ends were trimmed by 4 bases and 2 bases, with 9 bases remaining between them. The CDR3 has 13 residues. The germline gives CDR1 SGHNT, CDR2 YYREEE (reference sequence). Here the CDR3 DNA reads TGTGCCAGCAGCAGGGGGGGAAACACTGAAGCTTTCTTT. Residues: CASSRGGNTEAFF.

This rearrangement joins TRBV5-1 to TRBJ2-7; TRBD1 matches 9 bases. The germline V gene has CDR1 SGHRS and CDR2 YFSETQ. Trimming removed 0 bases from V and 4 bases from J; junction bases left unmatched: 5. This CDR3 has 15 amino acids. The CDR3 DNA is TGCGCCAGCAGCTTGGCAGGACAGGGGTCGTACGAGCAGTACTTC. The encoded protein is CASSLAGQGSYEQYF.

This chain uses TRBV5-1 with TRBJ2-1, with TRBD2 matching 8 bases. V gave up 2 bases and J gave up 6 bases; unmatched junction bases: 7. The CDR3 is 15 amino acids. Germline assignment: CDR1 SGHRS and CDR2 YFSETQ. This CDR3 is CASSFFSGASNEQFF. The CDR3 bases are TGCGCCAGCAGCTTTTTTAGCGGGGCTAGCAATGAGCAGTTCTTC.

The V call is TRBV5-5, the J call TRBJ1-1, with D possibly being TRBD1 (5 bases). Germline loops: CDR1 SGHKS, CDR2 YYEKEE (reference sequence). The CDR3 covers 14 residues. V was cut by 4 bases and J by 1 base, with 11 bases left in between. CDR3 nucleotides: TGTGCCAGCAGCAGAGGGCAGGGGAACACTGAAGCTTTCTTT. It codes for CASSRGQGNTEAFF.

The chain recombines TRBV4-1 with TRBJ1-6; D call uncertain. V was trimmed by 0 bases and J by 2 bases, leaving 8 bases between them. Germline CDR1 is MGHRA and CDR2 is YSYEKL. The CDR3 extends over 16 amino acids. The CDR3 sequence: CASSQEGSAYNSPLHF. CDR3 sequence (DNA): TGCGCCAGCAGCCAAGAAGGGTCAGCCTATAATTCACCCCTCCACTTT.

This chain joins TRBV5-5 and TRBJ1-1; no clear D. Germline-derived CDR1 and CDR2 are SGHKS and YYEKEE (reference sequence). V lost 1 base and J 0 bases, leaving 16 bases between the germline ends. The CDR3 sequence is 17 residues long. CDR3 sequence: CASSLWHGLYMNTEAFF. The CDR3, as DNA: TGTGCCAGCAGCTTGTGGCACGGCCTTTACATGAACACTGAAGCTTTCTTT.

The chain is built from TRBV7-6 and TRBJ1-1; D is perhaps TRBD1 (6 bases). The V gene lost 6 bases and the J gene lost 8 bases, with 19 bases spanning the gap. Germline V gene sequence: CDR1 SGHVS, CDR2 FNYEAQ. The CDR3 runs 14 residues. The CDR3 DNA is TGTGCCAGCAGGCGTACAGGGATGGGGAACGAAGCTTTCTTT. Translated, it gives CASRRTGMGNEAFF.

The sample holds one count of this clone. The CDR3 loop is CASPEPDTDTQYF. CDR3 bases: TGTGCCAGCCCCGAACCGGACACAGATACGCAGTATTTT. V is TRBV13 and J is TRBJ2-3; no firm D call. The CDR3 spans 13 residues. The germline V gene encodes CDR1 PRHDT and CDR2 FYEKMQ (reference sequence). V lost 8 bases to trimming and J lost 2 bases, with 11 bases between them.

The rearrangement joins TRBV7-6 to TRBJ2-3; no firm D call. The CDR3 loop spans 13 amino acids. Trimming stripped 3 bases from V and 2 bases from J, with 6 bases between. Germline loops: CDR1 SGHVS, CDR2 FNYEAQ. The CDR3 loop reads CASSFSNTDTQYF. The CDR3 DNA reads TGTGCCAGCAGCTTCTCTAACACAGATACGCAGTATTTT.

The chain recombines TRBV11-2 with TRBJ1-2; D remains unclear. Trimming took 1 base from V and 2 from J, leaving 11 bases between them. Germline CDR1 is SGHAT and CDR2 is FQNNGV. The CDR3 runs 15 residues. The CDR3 bases are TGTGCCAGCAGCTTAGTCGACGGTACAAACTATGGCTACACCTTC. Translation gives CASSLVDGTNYGYTF.

This chain links TRBV30 with TRBJ1-1; D not resolved. This CDR3 has 13 amino acids. Trimming removed 5 bases from V and 3 bases from J, with 13 bases in between. Germline-derived CDR1 and CDR2 are GTSNPN and SVGIG (reference sequence). Written as DNA, the CDR3 is TGTGCCTGGGGAGAGGGAGGGTACACTGAAGCTTTCTTT. Translated: CAWGEGGYTEAFF.

This rearrangement joins TRBV27 to TRBJ2-5; a weak D match, TRBD2 (6 bases). V was shortened by 5 bases and J by 5 bases, with 15 bases between the two germline ends. The CDR3 runs 14 residues. Germline lookup yields CDR1 MNHEY and CDR2 SMNVEV (reference sequence). This CDR3 is CASSIAGSLETQYF. CDR3 DNA: TGTGCCAGCAGTATCGCCGGGAGTTTGGAGACCCAGTACTTC.

This clone has only one observation. V gene TRBV2 combines with J gene TRBJ1-1; D is ambiguous. The CDR3 runs to 13 residues. The germline V gene encodes CDR1 SNHLY and CDR2 FYNNEI. The ends were cut back, 5 bases at V and 1 base at J, with 8 bases in the middle. The CDR3 loop reads CASSQDQNTEAFF. The DNA for the CDR3 is TGTGCCAGCAGTCAGGACCAGAACACTGAAGCTTTCTTT.

The chain employs TRBV5-5 and TRBJ1-6; the D is unclear. Trimming cost V 3 bases and J 3 bases, with 13 bases left between them. Looked up from germline, CDR1 is SGHKS and CDR2 is YYEKEE (reference sequence). The CDR3 has 16 amino acids. CDR3 DNA sequence: TGTGCCAGCAGCTCTCAACTGACCGACTATAATTCACCCCTCCACTTT. Its translation: CASSSQLTDYNSPLHF. The full variable domain, its missing parts supplied by reference TRBV5-5 and TRBJ1-6, is DAGVTQSPTHLIKTRGQQVTLRCSPISGHKSVSWYQQVLGQGPQFIFQYYEKEERGRGNFPDRFSARQFPNYSSELNVNALLLGDSALYLCASSSQLTDYNSPLHFGNGTRLTVT.

The V call is TRBV11-1, the J call TRBJ1-1, with unresolved D. Trimming shortened V by 10 bases and J by 3 bases, and 15 bases separated the two germline ends. The CDR3 extends over 13 amino acids. In germline, CDR1 is SGHAT, CDR2 FQDESV (reference sequence). The CDR3: CAIGRIPYTEAFF. The CDR3 DNA sequence: TGTGCCATTGGGAGGATACCGTACACTGAAGCTTTCTTT.

This chain links TRBV7-9 with TRBJ2-3, with 7 nucleotides matching TRBD2. The V gene end was trimmed by 5 bases and the J gene end by 4 bases; junction bases not matched to a gene: 9. The CDR3 consists of 15 residues. Germline assignment: CDR1 SEHNR and CDR2 FQNEAQ (reference sequence). CDR3 DNA: TGTGCCAGCAGCCCGAGACTTGCGGGGGCAGATACGCAGTATTTT. This encodes CASSPRLAGADTQYF.

V usage is TRBV4-1 and J usage is TRBJ2-1, with a weak D call TRBD2 (5 bases). Trimming stripped 0 bases from V and 10 bases from J, with 10 bases between. Germline assignment: CDR1 MGHRA and CDR2 YSYEKL. The CDR3 has 13 amino acids. In DNA form, the CDR3 reads TGCGCCAGCAGCCAAGATTCTCGAGGGGAGCAGTTCTTC. It translates to CASSQDSRGEQFF.

J is TRBJ2-1 and V is TRBV9; the D call may be TRBD1 or TRBD2 (5 bases each). V lost 2 bases and J lost 5, with 14 bases in between. The germline gives CDR1 SGDLS, CDR2 YYNGEE. The CDR3 runs to 15 residues. DNA of the CDR3: TGTGCCAGCAGCGTTTACACGGGACCCAACAATGAGCAGTTCTTC. Protein: CASSVYTGPNNEQFF.

The chain carries TRBV27 and TRBJ2-1, with 7 bases matching TRBD2. V lost 5 bases to trimming and J lost 2 bases; unmatched junction nucleotides: 9. This CDR3 comprises 16 residues. Germline CDR1 is MNHEY and CDR2 is SMNVEV (reference sequence). Written as DNA, the CDR3 is TGTGCCAGCAGTGCCTTATCGGGAGGTCCCTACAATGAGCAGTTCTTC. Translation: CASSALSGGPYNEQFF.

The chain couples TRBV4-1 to TRBJ2-3, with 11 nucleotides matching TRBD2. V lost 0 bases, J lost 11 bases, and 10 bases stayed unmatched. The CDR3 runs 16 residues. CDR1 and CDR2 from the germline V gene are MGHRA and YSYEKL. CDR3 sequence reads: CASSQDASGRPLGQYF. The CDR3 DNA reads TGCGCCAGCAGCCAAGATGCTAGCGGGAGGCCCTTGGGGCAGTATTTT.

V is TRBV7-6 and J is TRBJ2-5; 7 nucleotides match TRBD2. V was pared by 5 bases and J by 6 bases, with 12 bases of the junction left unmatched. The CDR3 runs to 15 residues. Germline CDR1 reads SGHVS; CDR2 reads FNYEAQ. CDR3 residues: CASSPYRGVVKTQYF. DNA of the CDR3: TGTGCCAGCAGCCCTTACCGGGGGGTGGTGAAGACCCAGTACTTC.

The V and J genes are TRBV5-1 and TRBJ2-3; TRBD1 might be the D (5 bases). The CDR3 runs to 14 residues. V shed 6 bases and J shed 1 base, with 12 bases lying between them. Looked up from germline, CDR1 is SGHRS and CDR2 is YFSETQ. CDR3 sequence reads: CASTTQAGTDTQYF. In DNA, the CDR3 is TGCGCCAGCACAACACAGGCGGGCACAGATACGCAGTATTTT.

V and J are TRBV27 and TRBJ1-6; no clear D gene. CDR3 length equals 19 residues. Germline CDR1 is MNHEY and CDR2 is SMNVEV (reference sequence). With 5 bases removed from V and 0 bases from J, the gap between germline ends came to 20 bases. The CDR3 loop is CASSPRRVRDDSYNSPLHF. In nucleotides, the CDR3 is TGTGCCAGCAGTCCTCGGCGTGTACGCGACGACTCCTATAATTCACCCCTCCACTTT.

V usage is TRBV14 and J usage is TRBJ1-2, with unresolved D. Germline V gene sequence: CDR1 SGHDN, CDR2 FVKESK. The CDR3 has 14 residues. V shed 1 base and J shed 2 bases, with 8 bases lying between them. CDR3: CASSQGVRNYGYTF. CDR3 nucleotide sequence: TGTGCCAGCAGCCAAGGTGTCAGGAACTATGGCTACACCTTC.

This chain joins TRBV2 and TRBJ2-7; TRBD2 is a possible D gene (6 bases). Germline CDR1 is SNHLY and CDR2 is FYNNEI. V dropped 11 bases and J dropped 0 bases, with 14 bases sitting between them. The CDR3 is made up of 13 amino acids. CDR3 coding DNA: TGTGCCCTACAGGTCGGGAGCTCCTACGAGCAGTACTTC. Its protein product is CALQVGSSYEQYF.

The chain uses TRBV7-9 and TRBJ2-7; perhaps TRBD2 as D (5 bases). This CDR3 has 14 residues. Trimming took off 5 bases at V and 3 bases at J, with 14 bases between the two ends. Germline-derived CDR1 and CDR2 are SEHNR and FQNEAQ (reference sequence). CDR3 DNA sequence: TGTGCCAGCAGCAGCGGTAGGGCTCTCTACGAGCAGTACTTC. Translation gives CASSSGRALYEQYF.

The chain has TRBV5-1 and TRBJ2-3, with TRBD2 matching over 10 bases. This CDR3 spans 18 amino acids. V shed 3 bases and J 1 base; nucleotides not matched to a gene: 11. CDR1 and CDR2 from the germline V gene are SGHRS and YFSETQ. CDR3 sequence: CASSSRSKLAGRTDTQYF. The DNA for the CDR3 is TGCGCCAGCAGCTCGCGCAGCAAACTAGCGGGGCGCACAGATACGCAGTATTTT.

The V call is TRBV5-4, the J call TRBJ2-2; possibly TRBD1 for D (6 bases). The CDR3 sequence is 17 residues long. Germline values: CDR1 SGHNT, CDR2 YYREEE (reference sequence). V lost 4 bases to trimming and J lost 5 bases, with 21 bases between them. Here the CDR3 reads CASSVGPGDRLTGELFF. In DNA form, the CDR3 reads TGTGCCAGCAGCGTGGGTCCTGGCGACAGGTTAACCGGGGAGCTGTTTTTT.